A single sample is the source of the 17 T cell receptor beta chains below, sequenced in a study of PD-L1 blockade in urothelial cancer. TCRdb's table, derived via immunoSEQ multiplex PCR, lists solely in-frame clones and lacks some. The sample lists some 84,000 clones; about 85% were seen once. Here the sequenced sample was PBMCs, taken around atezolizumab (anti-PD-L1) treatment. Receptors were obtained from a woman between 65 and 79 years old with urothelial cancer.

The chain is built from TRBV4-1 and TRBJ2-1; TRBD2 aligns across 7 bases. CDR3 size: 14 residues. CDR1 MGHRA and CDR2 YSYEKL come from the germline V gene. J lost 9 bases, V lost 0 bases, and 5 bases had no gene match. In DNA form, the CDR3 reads TGCGCCAGCAGCCAAGAATGGGGGAGGGGTGAGCAGTTCTTC. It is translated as CASSQEWGRGEQFF.

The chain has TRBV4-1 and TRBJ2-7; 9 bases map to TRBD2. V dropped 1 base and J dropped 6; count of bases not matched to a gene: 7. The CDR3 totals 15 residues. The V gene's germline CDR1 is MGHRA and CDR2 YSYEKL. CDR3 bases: TGCGCCAGCAGCCAAGTTGTGCGGGGGGGCTTCGAGCAGTACTTC. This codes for CASSQVVRGGFEQYF.

The CDR3 DNA reads as TGTGCCAGCAGTTCGGTAGCGGGGGGGGACAATGAGCAGTTCTTC. It is translated as CASSSVAGGDNEQFF. The chain joins TRBV6-5 to TRBJ2-1, with TRBD2 matching over 11 bases. The CDR3 is 15 amino acids. Germline CDR1 reads MNHEY; CDR2 reads SVGAGI. V shed 4 bases and J 5 bases; nucleotides not matched to a gene: 4.

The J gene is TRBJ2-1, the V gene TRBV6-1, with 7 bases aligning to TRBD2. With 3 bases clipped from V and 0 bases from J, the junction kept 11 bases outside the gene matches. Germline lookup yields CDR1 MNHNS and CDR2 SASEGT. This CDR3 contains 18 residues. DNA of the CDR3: TGTGCCAGCAGTGATACATCTGGGGGGGGAGTCTCCTACAATGAGCAGTTCTTC. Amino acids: CASSDTSGGGVSYNEQFF.

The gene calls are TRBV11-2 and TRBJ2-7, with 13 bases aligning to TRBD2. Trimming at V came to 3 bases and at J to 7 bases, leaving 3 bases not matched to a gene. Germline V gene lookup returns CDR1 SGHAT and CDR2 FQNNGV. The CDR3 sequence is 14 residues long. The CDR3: CASSFRTSGGEQYF. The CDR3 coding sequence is TGTGCCAGCAGCTTCAGGACTAGCGGGGGAGAGCAGTACTTC.

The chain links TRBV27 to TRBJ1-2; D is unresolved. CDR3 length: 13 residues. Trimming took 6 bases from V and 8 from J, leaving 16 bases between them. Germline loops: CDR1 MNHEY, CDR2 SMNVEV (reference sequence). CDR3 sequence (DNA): TGTGCCAGCAGCGCTTCGCAGGCTTTAGGCTACACCTTC. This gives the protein CASSASQALGYTF.

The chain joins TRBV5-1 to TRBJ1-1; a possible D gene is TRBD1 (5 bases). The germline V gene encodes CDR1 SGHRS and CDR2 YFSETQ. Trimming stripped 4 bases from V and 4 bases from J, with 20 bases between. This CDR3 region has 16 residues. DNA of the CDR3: TGCGCCAGCAGCATGGGCGGGAGGGGCGGGGGCACTGAAGCTTTCTTT. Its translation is CASSMGGRGGGTEAFF.

Here the CDR3 DNA reads TGTGCCAGCAGCAAGGGACATTCAAGCTCCTATAATTCACCCCTCCACTTT. Its translation: CASSKGHSSSYNSPLHF. This chain connects TRBV7-2 to TRBJ1-6, with D perhaps TRBD1 (6 bases). The CDR3 consists of 17 residues. Trimming removed 5 bases from V and 0 bases from J, with 14 bases in between. The V gene's germline CDR1 is SGHTA and CDR2 FQGNSA.

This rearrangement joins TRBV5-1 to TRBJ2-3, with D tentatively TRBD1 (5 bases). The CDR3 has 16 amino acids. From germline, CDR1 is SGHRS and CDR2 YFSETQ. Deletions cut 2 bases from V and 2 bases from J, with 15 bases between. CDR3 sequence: CASSFSAGYHTDTQYF. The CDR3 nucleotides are TGCGCCAGCAGCTTCTCGGCAGGGTACCACACAGATACGCAGTATTTT.

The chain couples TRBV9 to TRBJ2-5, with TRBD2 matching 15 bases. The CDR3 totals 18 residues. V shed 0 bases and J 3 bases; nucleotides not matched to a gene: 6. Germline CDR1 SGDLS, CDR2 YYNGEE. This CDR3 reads CASSVGGTSGGWEETQYF. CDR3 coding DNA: TGTGCCAGCAGCGTAGGAGGGACTAGCGGGGGGTGGGAAGAGACCCAGTACTTC.

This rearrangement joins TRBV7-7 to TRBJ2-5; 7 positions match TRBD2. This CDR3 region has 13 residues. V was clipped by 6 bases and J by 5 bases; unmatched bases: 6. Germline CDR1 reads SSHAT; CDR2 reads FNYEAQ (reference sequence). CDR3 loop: CASSLDSGETQYF. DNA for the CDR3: TGTGCCAGCAGTCTGGATAGCGGGGAGACCCAGTACTTC. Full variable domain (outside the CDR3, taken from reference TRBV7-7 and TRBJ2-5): GAGVSQSPRYKVTKRGQDVTLRCDPISSHATLYWYQQALGQGPEFLTYFNYEAQPDKSGLPSDRFSAERPEGSISTLTIQRTEQRDSAMYRCASSLDSGETQYFGPGTRLLVL.

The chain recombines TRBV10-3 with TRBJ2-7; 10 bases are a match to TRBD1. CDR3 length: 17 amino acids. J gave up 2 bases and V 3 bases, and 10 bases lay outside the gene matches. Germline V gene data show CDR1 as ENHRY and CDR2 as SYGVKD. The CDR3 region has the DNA TGTGCCATCAGTGACCGGGACAGGGGACTCAGGGCCTACGAGCAGTACTTC. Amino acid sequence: CAISDRDRGLRAYEQYF.

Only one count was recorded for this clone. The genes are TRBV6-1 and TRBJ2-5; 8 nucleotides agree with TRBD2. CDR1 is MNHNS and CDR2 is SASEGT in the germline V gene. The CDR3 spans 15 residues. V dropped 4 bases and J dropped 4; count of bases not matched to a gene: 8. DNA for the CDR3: TGTGCCAGCAGTGTACCGGGACTAGAAGCAGAGACCCAGTACTTC. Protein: CASSVPGLEAETQYF.

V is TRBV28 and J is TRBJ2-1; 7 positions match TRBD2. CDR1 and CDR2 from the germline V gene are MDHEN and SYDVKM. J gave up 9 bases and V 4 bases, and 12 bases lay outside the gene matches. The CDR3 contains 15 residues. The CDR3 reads CASSSPGLSLFEQFF. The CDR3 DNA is TGTGCCAGCAGTTCCCCGGGACTATCCCTTTTTGAGCAGTTCTTC.

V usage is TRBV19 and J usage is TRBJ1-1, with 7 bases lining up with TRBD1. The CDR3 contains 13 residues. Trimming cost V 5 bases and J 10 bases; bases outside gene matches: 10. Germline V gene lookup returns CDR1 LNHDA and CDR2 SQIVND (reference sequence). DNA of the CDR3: TGTGCCAGTAGTCACCGACAGGGCTTGGGAGCTTTCTTT. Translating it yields CASSHRQGLGAFF.

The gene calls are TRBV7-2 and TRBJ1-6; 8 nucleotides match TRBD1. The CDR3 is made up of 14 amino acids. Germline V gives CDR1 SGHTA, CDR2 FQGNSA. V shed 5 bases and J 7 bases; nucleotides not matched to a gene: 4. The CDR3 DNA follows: TGTGCCAGCAGCCCTAGACAGGGGAATTCACCCCTCCACTTT. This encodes CASSPRQGNSPLHF.

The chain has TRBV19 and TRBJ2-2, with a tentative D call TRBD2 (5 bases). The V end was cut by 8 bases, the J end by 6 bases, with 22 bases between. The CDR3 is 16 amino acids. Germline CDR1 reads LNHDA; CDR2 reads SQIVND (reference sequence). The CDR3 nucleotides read TGTGCCAGTTCAAATTTTTTCCGGGGATACGCCGGGGAGCTGTTTTTT. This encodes CASSNFFRGYAGELFF.